This T cell receptor (beta chain) appears in the sequencing data of a study of CD4 and CD8 cells across lung adenocarcinoma regions. Donors had localized lung adenocarcinoma, a non-small cell lung cancer. CDR3 length: 14 amino acids. From germline, CDR1 is SGHTA and CDR2 FQGNSA. Trimming left V 5 bases short and J 0 bases short, with 9 bases between. A single record per CDR3 protein comes from TCRdb applying MiXCR to the PCR reads. The data contain about 11,000 distinct CDR3 sequences, approximately 49% of them singletons. This TCR was recovered from a female donor with lung adenocarcinoma. The CD4 and CD8 labels of this study may be unreliable. The chain couples TRBV7-2 to TRBJ2-3, with D uncertain. Sequencing was done on a sample of CD8+ T cells from the center of a lung tumor. DNA for the CDR3: TGTGCCAGCAGCGCTCAAACTAGCACAGATACGCAGTATTTT. This sequence encodes CASSAQTSTDTQYF. Using reference TRBV7-2 and TRBJ2-3 for the parts outside the CDR3, the full variable domain is GAGVSQSPSNKVTEKGKDVELRCDPISGHTALYWYRQSLGQGLEFLIYFQGNSAPDKSGLPSDRFSAERTGGSVSTLTIQRTQQEDSAVYLCASSAQTSTDTQYFGPGTRLTVL.